The TCR beta chain described here comes from a study of T cell responses to AZD1222 COVID-19 vaccine (dated by TCRdb to the early 2020s). Background on the whole study: Because spike-specific TCR depth and breadth did not differ between the two schedules, AZD1222 recipients who got a second dose at roughly 4 weeks were pooled with those who got a second dose at roughly 12 weeks. Trial participants were enrolled into age subgroups of 18-55, 56-69 and 70-plus years, which contained 148, 28 and 57 TCR-sequenced participants, respectively. A total of approximately 240 trial participants underwent TCR sequencing, of whom 200 to 220 received two doses of AZD1222 and some 25 received two doses of the MenACWY control vaccine.

On this clone itself: No cognate antigen has been identified for it. There are no base qualities to consult, and no much larger clone falls within one base.

General study outcomes and caveats: The 56-69-year group was small, and its depth increase did not reach significance, likely because of low power. Conclusions about previously exposed vaccinees are limited, since just a handful of AZD1222 recipients were seropositive for SARS-CoV-2 at baseline. Most participants were white British and females outnumbered males, and the authors suggested that clonal diversity may have been underestimated. The whole spike protein was spanned by vaccine-associated CD4 TCRs, and dominant responses were seen in regions 160-218 and 743-854. No day 14 peak-response samples were available, so repertoires were characterized only after the peak T cell response. Reportedly, close to half of the unique spike-specific TCRs recognized epitopes lying outside the regions that are mutated in the B.1.351 and B.1.1.7 variants. After two AZD1222 doses, spike-specific TCR breadth and depth were significantly higher than at day 0 and than in MenACWY recipients.

The CDR3 regions of human TCRbeta chains were analyzed by immunosequencing. On the study's bioinformatics: Repertoire TCRs were checked for matches against a reference library of SARS-CoV-2-specific TCRs that had been generated using the MIRA antigen-specificity platform. Breadth meant the fraction of unique TCRs that were SARS-CoV-2-associated, whereas depth meant the fraction of total T cells that were SARS-CoV-2-associated. Using the MIRA data, each spike-specific TCR was assigned both to the spike region to which the TCR was reactive and to a CD4 or CD8 class. Log10-transformed breadth and depth values were compared by one-way ANOVA with Sidak's multiple comparisons tests. Sourced from immuneACCESS, this table was stored by TCRdb with only in-frame sequences that have V and J called. A share of the clones is absent; for the studies checked, an unresolved V gene accounts for under half, and the remainder has no known explanation. That table supplies the V and J calls and clone size; D and trimming were determined from the DNA. This sample lists about 83,000 clones; about 83% were detected once. About 8.7% of the sample lies in the top ten.

The time point label here, explained by the study, means: baseline before first vaccination. The vaccinee samples were drawn from two UK trials, COV001 and COV002, one of which was a single-blind randomized controlled phase 2/3 trial testing AZD1222 (ChAdOx1 nCoV-19) in healthy adults. For TCRbeta chain sequencing, PBMC samples from trial participants were taken at day 0 and at day 28 after the second dose. This receptor was taken from an adult in good health. This specimen consisted of peripheral blood, obtained on day 0 of AZD1222 vaccination.

The CDR3 region: CASSPRYRGGDQSYTQYF. The DNA reads TGTGCCAGCAGCCCGCGGTATCGGGGAGGGGATCAATCCTATACGCAGTATTTT. The chain is encoded by TRBV7-8 joined to TRBJ2-3; TRBD2 fits 7 bases in the junction. Counted from cysteine to phenylalanine, this CDR3 has 18 amino acids. Solely the CDR3 DNA is kept, with 54 bases framed from the first base. CDR1 and CDR2, looked up from the germline V gene, are SGHVS and FQNEAQ. V ends up 5 bases short and J 7 bases short, with an unmatched junction base count of 21.